The 13 T cell receptor beta chains given below trace back to one sample, sequenced in a study of T cell responses to AZD1222 COVID-19 vaccine. The assay was immunoSEQ multiplex PCR, and TCRdb's table has in-frame clones only and misses some. Here the sample spans 90,000 to 150,000 clones, around 90% being singletons. The sample in question was peripheral blood, obtained 28 days after the second AZD1222 dose. All receptors come from an adult who received the AZD1222 COVID-19 vaccine.

The chain uses TRBV6-6 and TRBJ1-5; D gene uncertain. CDR1 is MNHNY and CDR2 is SVGAGI in the germline V gene (reference sequence). CDR3 length equals 14 residues. V lost 5 bases and J lost 0, with 8 bases in between. CDR3 nucleotide sequence: TGTGCCAGCAGTCCTCTAAATAGCAATCAGCCCCAGCATTTT. Translation gives CASSPLNSNQPQHF.

CDR3 sequence (DNA): TGCGCCAGCAGCTTGGGGACAGGGAGGTCCACAGATACGCAGTATTTT. This sequence encodes CASSLGTGRSTDTQYF. The chain uses TRBV5-1 and TRBJ2-3, with 8 bases matching TRBD1. The CDR3 runs 16 residues. The germline gives CDR1 SGHRS, CDR2 YFSETQ. J lost 2 bases, V lost 0 bases, and 5 bases had no gene match.

The chain links TRBV3-1 (or the pseudogene TRBV3-2) to TRBJ2-2, with D perhaps being TRBD1 or TRBD2 (5 bases each). V dropped 4 bases and J dropped 3 bases, with 15 bases sitting between them. The CDR3 is made up of 16 amino acids. Looked up from germline, CDR1 is LGHDT and CDR2 is YNNKEL (reference sequence). CDR3 sequence (DNA): TGTGCCAGCAGCCCCTGGGGGAGCCGGGACACCGGGGAGCTGTTTTTT. This translates into CASSPWGSRDTGELFF.

Remarks on this clone: An end of the junction differs from the germline gene, which may be a read error. J is TRBJ2-7 and V is TRBV2, with 7 bases identical to TRBD1. The CDR3 extends over 16 amino acids. Germline CDR1 reads SNHLY; CDR2 reads FYNNEI. The CDR3 here is CASSELPGQSPLEQCF. CDR3 DNA sequence: TGTGCCAGCAGTGAACTACCGGGACAGTCCCCTCTCGAGCAGTGCTTC.

This clone was recorded once. The chain has TRBV5-1 and TRBJ2-5; D is uncertain. V shed 4 bases and J shed 2 bases, with 15 bases lying between them. CDR1 SGHRS and CDR2 YFSETQ come from the germline V gene. The CDR3 has 15 residues. CDR3 nucleotides: TGCGCCAGCAGCCCCTTGGATGGCAATCAAGAGACCCAGTACTTC. It codes for CASSPLDGNQETQYF. The variable domain in full, with the rest retrieved from reference TRBV5-1 and TRBJ2-5, is KAGVTQTPRYLIKTRGQQVTLSCSPISGHRSVSWYQQTPGQGLQFLFEYFSETQRNKGNFPGRFSGRQFSNSRSEMNVSTLELGDSALYLCASSPLDGNQETQYFGPGTRLLVL.

This rearrangement joins TRBV11-3 to TRBJ1-6; D unclear. The CDR3 spans 13 residues. Germline V CDR1 and CDR2: SGHNT, YENEEA. Trimming pared 6 bases from V and 10 bases from J, leaving 13 bases between. The CDR3 region has the DNA TGTGCCAGCAGTTCCGGGCCCGGATCACCCCTCCACTTT. Translated: CASSSGPGSPLHF.

V is TRBV7-6 and J is TRBJ1-1; tentative D call: TRBD1 (5 bases). CDR3 length: 13 amino acids. Between the trimmed V and J ends, which lost 7 bases and 2 bases, there was a span of 11 bases. Per the germline V gene, CDR1 is SGHVS and CDR2 is FNYEAQ. The CDR3 loop reads CASTTWGNTEAFF. The CDR3 region has the DNA TGTGCCAGCACCACCTGGGGCAACACTGAAGCTTTCTTT.

The V and J genes are TRBV7-2 and TRBJ1-6, with D unclear. CDR3 length: 13 residues. V was cut by 1 base and J by 8 bases, with 6 bases left in between. CDR1 is SGHTA and CDR2 is FQGNSA in the germline V gene. The CDR3 nucleotides are TGTGCCAGCAGCTTAGACGGCTATTCACCCCTCCACTTT. It specifies CASSLDGYSPLHF.

The chain carries TRBV20-1 and TRBJ1-5, with TRBD1 identical over 8 bases. The CDR3 runs to 15 residues. V trimming: 3 bases; J trimming: 2 bases; junction bases outside the gene matches: 6. CDR1 DFQATT and CDR2 SNEGSKA come from the germline V gene (reference sequence). CDR3 residues: CSASSGGRRNQPQHF. The DNA of the CDR3 is TGCAGTGCTAGTTCAGGGGGCCGCCGCAATCAGCCCCAGCATTTT.

The rearrangement joins TRBV28 to TRBJ2-2; no definite D call. The germline V gene has CDR1 MDHEN and CDR2 SYDVKM. This CDR3 has 12 amino acids. V dropped 7 bases and J dropped 3 bases, with 6 bases sitting between them. The chain's CDR3 is CASNGDTGELFF. The DNA of the CDR3 is TGTGCCAGCAATGGGGACACCGGGGAGCTGTTTTTT.

The chain recombines TRBV7-2 with TRBJ1-4; D ambiguous. CDR3 length: 15 residues. The V gene lost 1 base and the J gene lost 6 bases, with 12 bases spanning the gap. Germline V gene lookup returns CDR1 SGHTA and CDR2 FQGNSA. The CDR3 reads CASSLVVGYDEKLFF. The CDR3 DNA sequence: TGTGCCAGCAGCTTAGTGGTGGGGTACGATGAAAAACTGTTTTTT.

This chain uses TRBV6-2 or TRBV6-3 with TRBJ1-5; perhaps TRBD1 as D (5 bases). The germline V gene encodes CDR1 MNHEY and CDR2 SVGEGT. The CDR3 has 17 amino acids. V was clipped by 3 bases and J by 1 base, with 16 bases between them. CDR3 residues: CASSYQLGRRSNQPQHF. Here the CDR3 DNA reads TGTGCCAGCAGTTATCAGTTGGGACGTCGCAGCAATCAGCCCCAGCATTTT.

V and J are TRBV6-2 or TRBV6-3 and TRBJ2-7; a weak D match, TRBD1 (6 bases). The V end was cut by 5 bases, the J end by 8 bases, with 16 bases between. The CDR3 contains 13 residues. Germline CDR1 is MNHEY and CDR2 is SVGEGT. The CDR3 here is CASSDRSRGKQYF. The CDR3 bases are TGTGCCAGCAGTGATCGGAGCAGGGGTAAGCAGTACTTC.